This T cell receptor beta chain was identified during a study of CD8 T cells in ankylosing spondylitis. Study-level points and caveats: Ankylosing spondylitis blood appeared to be characterized by a TCR beta motif of eight highly homologous variants.

This clonotype was seen only a few times. Its antigen is not identified. Between the trimmed V and J ends, which lost 2 bases and 1 base, there was a span of 14 bases. Germline V gene data show CDR1 as GTSNPN and CDR2 as SVGIG (reference sequence). The CDR3 loop spans 15 amino acids. One entry per CDR3 protein, called by TCRdb with MiXCR from the 5' RACE reads. The sample lists about 390,000 distinct CDR3 sequences, 20% to 25% occurring once. The specimen was blood, either unsorted or a sorted T cell fraction (not recorded which). The receptor's source is a male donor with ankylosing spondylitis. The chain has TRBV30 and TRBJ1-1, with D hard to call. CDR3 in amino acids: CAWSKIGSQNTEAFF. As DNA, the CDR3 is TGTGCCTGGAGTAAAATCGGCAGTCAGAACACTGAAGCTTTCTTT.